This TCR beta chain is from a study of regulatory T cells in long-lasting Graves disease. General study results and limits: Public clonotype sharing was higher in persistent than newly diagnosed patients.

Regarding this clonotype: Its antigen is undetermined.

V gave up 4 bases and J gave up 6 bases; unmatched junction bases: 10. This CDR3 contains 16 residues. Time point reported: persistent/refractory GD, antithyroid drugs over 5 years with positive TRAb. The TCR library used RNA extracted from PBMCs. Arm-PCR of CDR3 regions with iRepertoire HTBI primers generated TCR beta libraries. Per the authors' pipeline: Identification of gene segments yielded 60 to 80 TRBV and about 14 TRBJ across samples. A single record per CDR3 protein comes from TCRdb applying MiXCR to the multiplex PCR reads. The V and J calls and clone size come from TCRdb's table, not from the authors' own analysis. The sample lists roughly 700,000 distinct CDR3 sequences, around 30% occurring once.

The sequence was obtained from a female donor with Graves disease. Sequenced material: peripheral blood mononuclear cells (PBMCs), taken when the disease was refractory, from a patient treated with antithyroid drugs. V gene TRBV12-3 or TRBV12-4 combines with J gene TRBJ2-2; 8 bases map to TRBD2. The CDR3 spells CASSSEYGLASGELFF. The CDR3 DNA reads as TGTGCCAGCAGTTCCGAATACGGACTAGCATCCGGGGAGCTGTTTTTT.